This record concerns one T cell receptor beta chain sequence. These data come from a study of blood T cell repertoires in COVID-19. Original methodology: Scientists estimated how many nucleated cells there were by amplifying reference gene primers. Here immunoSEQ multiplex PCR was the method, and the copy in TCRdb shows in-frame clones only, minus some. That table gives V, J and clone size, and the DNA gave D and trimming. The repertoire holds hundreds of thousands of clones, with approximately 84% as singletons. The CDR3 contains 12 residues. The ends were cut back, 5 bases at V and 5 bases at J, with 9 bases in the middle.

The sample comprised peripheral blood. This rearrangement joins TRBV12-3 or TRBV12-4 to TRBJ2-5; tentatively, D is TRBD2 (5 bases). The clonotype was recovered from a man at least 80 years old with acute or convalescent COVID-19. The CDR3 loop is CASSPTGETQYF. CDR3 in DNA: TGTGCCAGCAGTCCGACGGGGGAGACCCAGTACTTC.